This T cell receptor beta chain was observed in a study of blood T cell repertoires in COVID-19. The overall study: COVID-19 samples collected from the United States, Italy and Spain covered acute and convalescent phases. Sample material is recorded as cDNA or gDNA derived from T cells, B-cell-depleted T cells, or PBMCs.

Sequencing used immunoSEQ multiplex PCR; TCRdb keeps in-frame clones, though not all of them. Of more than 95,000 clones listed, roughly 80% are singletons. This clone has just one count. The CDR3 is made up of 14 amino acids. CDR1 and CDR2 (germline): SNHLY, FYNNEI. Trimming cost V 2 bases and J 9 bases; bases outside gene matches: 7. The V gene is TRBV2, the J gene TRBJ1-5; 7 bases line up with TRBD1. The sequence derives from a man in his fifties with acute or convalescent COVID-19. Source material: peripheral blood. CDR3 nucleotide sequence: TGTGCCAGCAGTGAACTTGGGACAGCTCCGCCCCAGCATTTT. This sequence encodes CASSELGTAPPQHF.